Listed below are T cell receptor beta chains from one sample, sequenced in a study of early T cells in non-severe SARS-CoV-2 infection. From the 5' RACE reads, TCRdb called clonotypes with MiXCR, one entry per CDR3 protein. The sample lists 70,000 to 95,000 distinct CDR3 sequences; about 15% were seen once. The sequenced sample consisted of whole blood. Receptor source: an adult who was a healthcare worker with PCR-confirmed SARS-CoV-2 infection or an uninfected control (not recorded which). CDR3s include the opening cysteine and the closing phenylalanine or tryptophan. Fields, in order: V gene, clone size, D gene, J gene, CDR3 protein, CDR3 DNA. D genes are given only for firm matches. Size is omitted from some rows. Given values are once, few, many or a class for expanded clones.

>TRBV5-1|.|.|TRBJ2-1
CASSLHDEQFF
TGCGCCAGCAGCTTGCATGATGAGCAGTTCTTC
>TRBV5-1|few|TRBD1|TRBJ2-5
CASSLGGTGFQETQYF
TGCGCCAGCAGCTTGGGCGGGACAGGGTTCCAAGAGACCCAGTACTTC
>TRBV6-1|few|.|TRBJ2-1
CASSEFPPGQTISYNEQFF
TGTGCCAGCAGTGAATTTCCCCCCGGACAGACCATCTCCTACAATGAGCAGTTCTTC
>TRBV29-1|few|TRBD1|TRBJ2-1
CSVGGTGGINEQFF
TGCAGCGTTGGAGGGACAGGGGGAATCAATGAGCAGTTCTTC
>TRBV6-1|.|.|TRBJ1-5
CASSQVPDQPQHF
TGTGCCAGCAGCCAGGTCCCGGATCAGCCCCAGCATTTT
>TRBV7-9|.|TRBD2|TRBJ2-1
CASSLARGGSYNEQFF
TGTGCCAGCAGCTTAGCACGGGGGGGATCCTACAATGAGCAGTTCTTC
>TRBV10-3|many|TRBD1|TRBJ2-5
CAISEGQGVGQYF
TGTGCCATCAGTGAGGGACAGGGGGTCGGCCAGTACTTC
>TRBV11-2|few|TRBD2|TRBJ2-1
CASSLAVAGGGDEQFF
TGTGCCAGCAGCTTAGCAGTAGCGGGGGGAGGCGATGAGCAGTTCTTC
>TRBV7-8|.|TRBD1|TRBJ1-4
CASSPRYPQGANNEKLFF
TGTGCCAGCAGCCCACGATATCCACAGGGGGCGAATAATGAAAAACTGTTTTTT
>TRBV7-9|.|TRBD1|TRBJ2-3
CASSSWTGSDTQYF
TGTGCCAGCAGCTCATGGACAGGGTCAGATACGCAGTATTTT
>TRBV11-2|.|TRBD2|TRBJ2-1
CASSFGLASEQFF
TGTGCCAGCAGCTTTGGACTAGCAAGTGAGCAGTTCTTC
>TRBV5-1|few|.|TRBJ2-3
CASSLAGLYTDTQYF
TGCGCCAGCAGCTTGGCGGGGCTGTACACAGATACGCAGTATTTT
>TRBV12-3/TRBV12-4|few|.|TRBJ1-5
CASSWGRLNQPQHF
TGTGCCAGCAGTTGGGGACGCCTCAATCAGCCCCAGCATTTT
>TRBV20-1|many|.|TRBJ1-1
CSASLGNSMNTEAFF
TGCAGTGCTAGTCTAGGCAACAGCATGAACACTGAAGCTTTCTTT
>TRBV5-6|few|.|TRBJ1-2
CASSLAGYGYTF
TGTGCCAGCAGCTTGGCAGGCTATGGCTACACCTTC
>TRBV10-1|.|.|TRBJ1-6
CASSENRYNSPLHF
TGCGCCAGCAGTGAGAACCGTTATAATTCACCCCTCCACTTT
>TRBV10-2|few|TRBD1|TRBJ1-1
CASSEPGTGGIEAFF
TGCGCCAGCAGTGAGCCCGGGACAGGGGGCATTGAAGCTTTCTTT
>TRBV12-3/TRBV12-4|.|.|TRBJ2-1
CASRGGQIYNNEQFF
TGTGCCAGCAGGGGTGGACAGATTTACAACAATGAGCAGTTCTTC
>TRBV5-6|many|TRBD2|TRBJ2-5
CASSFAGEGETQYF
TGTGCCAGCAGCTTCGCGGGGGAGGGGGAGACCCAGTACTTC
>TRBV12-3/TRBV12-4|few|.|TRBJ2-3
CASSTGGPDTQYF
TGTGCCAGCAGCACTGGGGGCCCAGATACGCAGTATTTT
>TRBV6-5|.|.|TRBJ1-2
CASSSGPYGYTF
TGTGCCAGCAGTTCCGGGCCCTATGGCTACACCTTC
>TRBV5-4|.|TRBD1|TRBJ1-1
CASSSPQGMVNTEAFF
TGTGCCAGCAGCTCGCCACAGGGGATGGTGAACACTGAAGCTTTCTTT
>TRBV7-9|.|.|TRBJ1-5
CASSPGTGEEPQHF
TGTGCCAGCAGCCCGGGGACGGGTGAGGAGCCCCAGCATTTT
>TRBV15|few|.|TRBJ2-1
CATSREGPSSSYNEQFF
TGTGCCACCAGCAGAGAGGGACCCTCAAGCTCCTACAATGAGCAGTTCTTC
>TRBV24-1|few|.|TRBJ1-5
CATSDPRLAGQPQHF
TGTGCCACCAGTGATCCTCGTCTGGCAGGACAGCCCCAGCATTTT
>TRBV29-1|few|.|TRBJ2-1
CSVEVKGGLYVDEQFF
TGCAGCGTTGAAGTTAAGGGGGGGCTGTATGTCGATGAGCAGTTCTTC
>TRBV4-1|many|.|TRBJ1-2
CASSQGPNRDGYGYTF
TGCGCCAGCAGCCAGGGACCCAATCGGGACGGCTATGGCTACACCTTC
>TRBV12-3/TRBV12-4|many|.|TRBJ1-6
CASSPDASGGSPLHF
TGTGCCAGCAGTCCGGACGCCTCGGGCGGTTCACCCCTCCACTTT
>TRBV7-2|few|TRBD1|TRBJ1-2
CASSTLDRSPYGYTF
TGTGCCAGCAGCACCCTGGACAGGAGCCCCTATGGCTACACCTTC
>TRBV19|.|.|TRBJ1-6
CASSNREGDNSPLHF
TGTGCCAGTAGTAACAGGGAAGGCGATAATTCACCCCTCCACTTT
>TRBV2|.|.|TRBJ1-5
CTSSDGVNQPQHF
TGTACCAGCAGTGATGGCGTAAATCAGCCCCAGCATTTT
>TRBV6-1|.|TRBD2|TRBJ2-3
CATSRTSGGAGDTQYF
TGTGCCACCTCAAGAACTAGCGGGGGGGCTGGAGATACGCAGTATTTT
>TRBV27|.|.|TRBJ1-5
CASSFGGISNQPQHF
TGTGCCAGCAGTTTTGGAGGGATTAGCAATCAGCCCCAGCATTTT
>TRBV12-3/TRBV12-4|many|.|TRBJ2-5
CASSLHGDIPETQYF
TGTGCCAGCAGTTTACACGGGGACATCCCAGAGACCCAGTACTTC
>TRBV6-2/TRBV6-3|few|.|TRBJ2-1
CASSYPEGFISYNEQFF
TGTGCCAGCAGTTACCCGGAGGGTTTTATCTCCTACAATGAGCAGTTCTTC
>TRBV6-2/TRBV6-3|.|.|TRBJ2-6
CASRLASGANVLTF
TGTGCCAGCAGACTCGCTAGTGGGGCCAACGTCCTGACTTTC
>TRBV2|.|.|TRBJ2-1
CASTEPSNEQFF
TGTGCCAGCACCGAGCCAAGCAATGAGCAGTTCTTC
>TRBV27|few|.|TRBJ2-5
CASSLSYGGETQYF
TGTGCCAGCAGTTTATCATACGGGGGCGAGACCCAGTACTTC
>TRBV12-3/TRBV12-4|few|.|TRBJ1-1
CASSPQLNTEAFF
TGTGCCAGCAGCCCTCAATTGAACACTGAAGCTTTCTTT
>TRBV20-1|many|.|TRBJ2-5
CSARRVTPETQYF
TGCAGTGCTAGACGGGTAACGCCAGAGACCCAGTACTTC
>TRBV7-9|few|.|TRBJ2-6
CASSGDIAGRGGANVLTF
TGTGCCAGCAGCGGAGACATCGCAGGCCGAGGTGGGGCCAACGTCCTGACTTTC
>TRBV6-1|.|.|TRBJ2-2
CASSETGRGNTGELFF
TGTGCCAGCAGTGAGACAGGGAGGGGCAACACCGGGGAGCTGTTTTTT
>TRBV19|few|.|TRBJ1-5
CASSIVGNSNQPQHF
TGTGCCAGTAGTATCGTGGGGAATAGCAATCAGCCCCAGCATTTT
>TRBV10-3|.|TRBD1|TRBJ2-5
CAISGAGTGPQETQYF
TGTGCCATCAGTGGGGCCGGGACAGGACCCCAAGAGACCCAGTACTTC
>TRBV20-1|.|.|TRBJ1-1
CSASTFTEAFF
TGCAGTGCTAGTACATTTACTGAAGCTTTCTTT
>TRBV7-9|many|.|TRBJ1-5
CASSPTSNQPQHF
TGTGCCAGCAGCCCTACAAGCAATCAGCCCCAGCATTTT
>TRBV27|once|.|TRBJ2-3
CASSFLASDTQYF
TGTGCCAGCAGTTTCCTAGCCTCAGATACGCAGTATTTT
>TRBV5-8|many|.|TRBJ2-5
CASSLTGRETQYF
TGTGCCAGCAGCTTGACAGGGCGAGAGACCCAGTACTTC
>TRBV28|many|.|TRBJ1-5
CASSFRGARNQPQHF
TGTGCCAGCAGTTTCCGGGGGGCTCGGAATCAGCCCCAGCATTTT
>TRBV7-9|.|.|TRBJ2-5
CASSKREGPRGETQYF
TGTGCCAGCAGCAAGAGAGAAGGACCTAGGGGAGAGACCCAGTACTTC
>TRBV10-1|many|TRBD2|TRBJ2-1
CATLATSGRNEQFF
TGCGCCACCCTCGCGACTAGCGGTCGGAATGAGCAGTTCTTC
>TRBV29-1|many|TRBD1|TRBJ2-4
CSVFGQGAKNIQYF
TGCAGCGTTTTTGGACAGGGCGCCAAAAACATTCAGTACTTC
>TRBV11-2|.|.|TRBJ2-5
CASSSNRDPQETQYF
TGTGCCAGCAGCTCCAACAGGGACCCCCAAGAGACCCAGTACTTC
>TRBV5-1|few|TRBD2|TRBJ2-5
CATSFRLAGGQETQYF
TGCGCCACCAGCTTCAGACTAGCGGGGGGCCAAGAGACCCAGTACTTC
>TRBV20-1|few|.|TRBJ1-4
CSARVTGEKLFF
TGCAGTGCTCGGGTCACGGGTGAAAAACTGTTTTTT
>TRBV20-1|few|.|TRBJ2-1
CSVPSGFHNEQFF
TGCAGTGTACCTTCAGGGTTCCACAATGAGCAGTTCTTC
>TRBV18|many|.|TRBJ2-1
CASSPPAGNEQFF
TGTGCCAGCTCACCACCCGCAGGCAATGAGCAGTTCTTC
>TRBV20-1|many|.|TRBJ1-5
CSARRDPNQPQHF
TGCAGTGCTCGCCGGGACCCAAATCAGCCCCAGCATTTT
>TRBV2|.|TRBD2|TRBJ2-5
CASSETSGQETQYF
TGTGCCAGCTCCGAGACTAGCGGACAAGAGACCCAGTACTTC
>TRBV30|.|.|TRBJ1-5
CAWSVDSSNQPQHF
TGTGCCTGGAGTGTGGACAGTAGCAATCAGCCCCAGCATTTT